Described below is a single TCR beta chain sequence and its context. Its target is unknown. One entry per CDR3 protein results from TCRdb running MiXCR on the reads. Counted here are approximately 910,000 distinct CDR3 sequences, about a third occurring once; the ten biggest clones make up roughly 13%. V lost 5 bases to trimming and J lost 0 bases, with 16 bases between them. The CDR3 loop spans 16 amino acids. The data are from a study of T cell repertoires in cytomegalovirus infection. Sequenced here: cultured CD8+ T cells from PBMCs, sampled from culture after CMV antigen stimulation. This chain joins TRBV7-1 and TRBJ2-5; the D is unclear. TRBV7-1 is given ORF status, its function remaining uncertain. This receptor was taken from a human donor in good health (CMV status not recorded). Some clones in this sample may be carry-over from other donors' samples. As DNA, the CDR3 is TGTGCCAGCAGCCGGCTGGCCCGCACCAACCAAGAGACCCAGTACTTC. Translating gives CASSRLARTNQETQYF.